This T cell receptor beta chain was captured in a study of siplizumab effects on memory and regulatory T cells. General study points: Major contributors to the alloresponse seemed to be naive T cells, which also appeared more diverse than memory cells. In controls, roughly 27% of mappable alloreactive CD4+ clones were Treg-derived on average, versus around 71% with siplizumab.

This table comes from immunoSEQ multiplex PCR, and its TCRdb copy is limited to in-frame clones, with some not included. Among over 95,000 clones listed, just over 90% were seen once. The V and J ends lost 6 bases and 7 bases respectively, with 12 bases between them. This CDR3 has 13 residues. Germline-derived CDR1 and CDR2 are LNHDA and SQIVND (reference sequence). Notes on this clone: As yet, its antigen is unknown.

The receptor was isolated from a human donor in good health. V is TRBV19 and J is TRBJ1-4, with D unclear. Sequenced: non-Treg CD4+ T cells sorted from blood. The CDR3 nucleotides read TGTGCCAGTAGATTCTCGAATATTGAAAAACTGTTTTTT. This codes for CASRFSNIEKLFF.